The clone carrying this TCR beta chain was picked up one time. The sample belongs to a study of blood T cell repertoires in COVID-19. Background on the study: The samples span acute and convalescent COVID-19 from the United States, Italy and Spain. T cells, B-cell-depleted T cells, or PBMCs supplied cDNA or gDNA.

The CDR3 is 19 amino acids. Per the germline V gene, CDR1 is SNHLY and CDR2 is FYNNEI. The V segment lost 1 base and the J segment 5 bases; nucleotides outside the gene matches: 19. Sequencing used immunoSEQ multiplex PCR; TCRdb keeps in-frame clones, though not all of them. The sample has some 64,000 clones, 75% to 80% seen once. This sequence originates from a woman in her sixties with acute or convalescent COVID-19. The rearrangement uses TRBV2 and TRBJ1-1; 7 bases map to TRBD1. The specimen was peripheral blood. CDR3 sequence reads: CASSEDPARQGWESTEAFF. DNA of the CDR3: TGTGCCAGCAGTGAAGATCCAGCAAGACAGGGTTGGGAGAGTACTGAAGCTTTCTTT.